This T cell receptor (beta chain) was sequenced for a study of T cells after yellow fever vaccination. Study-wide points: Booster sampling recovered most clones from primary vaccination (under 98% CD4, over 75% CD8).

V was trimmed by 6 bases and J by 0 bases, leaving 7 bases between them. From germline, CDR1 is MGHDK and CDR2 SYGVNS. The CDR3 runs 13 residues. TCRdb reprocessed the 5' RACE reads via MiXCR and lists one record per CDR3 protein. This sample has a few hundred thousand distinct CDR3 sequences, with about 4% found just once. This clonotype was seen repeatedly, ten times or more. Its antigen is currently unknown. The sequence came from a man younger than 35 who received the YFV17D yellow fever vaccine. The material was PBMCs, obtained 5 days after the yellow fever booster vaccination. This chain links TRBV25-1 with TRBJ2-3; D remains unclear. CDR3 loop: CASSPSSTDTQYF. In DNA, the CDR3 is TGTGCCAGCAGCCCCAGTAGCACAGATACGCAGTATTTT.